The present entry profiles one T cell receptor (beta chain) with its context. The target antigen is unknown. Those donating, healthy Caucasian individuals from Russia, were aged about 6 to 100. Every sample gave at least 6 micrograms of total RNA when it was extracted. The data derive from a study of blood T cells in healthy people across ages. Study-wide context: The capture of about one barcoded beta molecule per two T cells was achieved by template switching.

A second PCR, run for 7 to 11 cycles, used a sample-barcoded 5' primer plus a J-beta primer mix. TCRdb passed the 5' RACE reads through MiXCR, listing each CDR3 protein once. This repertoire shows some 1,500,000 distinct CDR3 sequences, approximately 42% found once; its top ten account for around 4%. Study results and caveats: When set beside aged donors, long-lived donors presented more naive CD4+ cells and higher diversity.

This receptor was taken from a woman between 18 and 29 years old in good health. The specimen was blood.

CDR3 coding DNA: TGTGCCAGCAGCTTAAAGGACTATTTCTATGGCTACACCTTC. Protein: CASSLKDYFYGYTF. This sequence joins TRBV7-8 and TRBJ1-2; D unclear. Trimming shortened V by 2 bases and J by 4 bases, and 11 bases separated the two germline ends. This CDR3 region has 14 residues. The germline CDR1 and CDR2 sequences are SGHVS and FQNEAQ.